There are many counts of the clone carrying this T cell receptor beta chain. The entry originates in a study of T cells in Graves' hyperthyroidism and ophthalmopathy. V shed 6 bases, J shed 5 bases, and the junction held 8 bases outside the gene matches. The CDR3 is made up of 15 amino acids. Germline CDR1 and CDR2: LGHDT and YNNKEL (reference sequence). TCR beta CDR3 sequences were amplified from RNA transcripts. Primed by the HTBI set, a first-round RT-PCR was run on the TCR CDR3. MiXCR, run by TCRdb on the multiplex PCR reads, gives a single entry per CDR3 protein. The sample holds some 250,000 distinct CDR3 sequences, roughly 15% seen once.

The chain links TRBV3-1 to TRBJ2-1, with TRBD2 identical over 9 bases. Sequenced input: blood. The TCR was taken from a woman between 35 and 50 years old with Graves' hyperthyroidism that later progressed to Graves' ophthalmopathy. CDR3 region: CASRQETSGDNEQFF. The CDR3 DNA is TGTGCCAGCAGACAGGAGACTAGCGGAGACAATGAGCAGTTCTTC.